The 13 T cell receptor beta chains listed next were all sequenced from one sample in a study of control samples from healthy donors and cancer patients. The assay was immunoSEQ multiplex PCR, and TCRdb's table has in-frame clones only and misses some. Of about 120,000 clones listed, around 88% are singletons. Input material: blood. The source is a man aged 40-55 years in good health.

The chain recombines TRBV9 with TRBJ1-2, with a tentative D call TRBD1 (5 bases). Trimming cost V 8 bases and J 8 bases, with 22 bases left between them. Germline V CDR1 and CDR2: SGDLS, YYNGEE. The CDR3 consists of 14 residues. CDR3: CARSTALRWGGYTF. In DNA form, the CDR3 reads TGTGCCAGATCCACAGCGTTGCGGTGGGGGGGCTACACCTTC.

The chain uses TRBV18 and TRBJ2-3; unclear D gene. Germline V gene lookup returns CDR1 KGHSH and CDR2 LQKENI. V was trimmed by 5 bases and J by 2 bases, leaving 8 bases between them. The CDR3 has 13 residues. The CDR3 DNA follows: TGTGCCAGCTCAGGGTATGTCACAGATACGCAGTATTTT. Translated: CASSGYVTDTQYF.

The chain employs TRBV2 and TRBJ2-1; D perhaps matches TRBD1 (6 bases). This CDR3 contains 13 residues. V was clipped by 2 bases and J by 4 bases, with 6 bases between them. CDR1 and CDR2 from the germline V gene are SNHLY and FYNNEI. Here the CDR3 reads CASSEQGYNEQFF. The CDR3 nucleotides are TGTGCCAGCAGTGAACAGGGGTACAATGAGCAGTTCTTC.

The CDR3 spells CASSLTGQGNEKLFF. For the CDR3, the DNA is TGTGCCAGCAGTTTAACGGGACAGGGGAATGAAAAACTGTTTTTT. This chain joins TRBV28 and TRBJ1-4; 10 bases fit TRBD1. Germline V gives CDR1 MDHEN, CDR2 SYDVKM. The CDR3 is 15 residues long. Losses at the gene ends were 2 bases for V and 5 bases for J; bases not matched to a gene: 2.

This clone was counted once. V usage is TRBV27 and J usage is TRBJ1-6, with D unresolved. V lost 5 bases and J 0 bases, leaving 8 bases between the germline ends. In germline, CDR1 is MNHEY, CDR2 SMNVEV (reference sequence). The CDR3 totals 15 residues. DNA for the CDR3: TGTGCCAGCAGTCCACAGAGCTCCTATAATTCACCCCTCCACTTT. Its translation: CASSPQSSYNSPLHF.

In regard to this clone: A read error may account for a junction end that differs from germline. The rearrangement links TRBV25-1 to TRBJ2-6, with D hard to call. This CDR3 has 18 amino acids. CDR1 is MGHDK and CDR2 is SYGVNS in the germline V gene. CDR3 sequence: CASSSERYSPSGANVLTF. CDR3 nucleotides: TGTGCTAGCAGCAGTGAACGTTACAGCCCCTCTGGGGCCAACGTCCTGACTTTC.

The V and J genes are TRBV9 and TRBJ2-2; 14 nucleotides agree with TRBD2. CDR1 SGDLS and CDR2 YYNGEE come from the germline V gene. The CDR3 covers 17 residues. V lost 4 bases, J lost 3 bases, and 5 bases stayed unmatched. The CDR3 DNA follows: TGTGCCAGCAGCCTTGGGACTAGCGGGGGACACACCGGGGAGCTGTTTTTT. It is translated as CASSLGTSGGHTGELFF.

In its sample, this clone was seen once. The chain links TRBV5-5 to TRBJ1-4, with a weak D call TRBD1 (5 bases). CDR1 is SGHKS and CDR2 is YYEKEE in the germline V gene (reference sequence). Trimming stripped 2 bases from V and 8 bases from J, with 19 bases between. This CDR3 region has 16 residues. The CDR3 protein is CASSFVPGMESEKLFF. CDR3 nucleotide sequence: TGTGCCAGCAGCTTCGTTCCAGGGATGGAGTCGGAAAAACTGTTTTTT.

J is TRBJ1-5 and V is TRBV21-1; TRBD1 is taken as the D call from the table, unchecked against the DNA. TRBV21-1 is given as a pseudogene. There are 17 residues in the CDR3. This CDR3 is CASSPRTDRVGDQPQHF. In nucleotides, the CDR3 is TGTGCCAGCAGCCCCCGCACGGACAGGGTTGGCGATCAGCCCCAGCATTTT.

The J gene is TRBJ1-4, the V gene TRBV27; no definite D call. With 2 bases removed from V and 4 bases from J, the gap between germline ends came to 5 bases. Germline-derived CDR1 and CDR2 are MNHEY and SMNVEV (reference sequence). This CDR3 is 13 amino acids long. CDR3: CASSLGFNEKLFF. CDR3 coding DNA: TGTGCCAGCAGTTTAGGGTTTAATGAAAAACTGTTTTTT.

CDR3 coding DNA: TGTGCCAGCAGCTTAGGTCGGGGGGGCCGAGATGAGCAGTTCTTC. Its protein is CASSLGRGGRDEQFF. The chain employs TRBV7-8 and TRBJ2-1; 8 nucleotides align to TRBD2. Germline trimming cut 1 base from V and 8 bases from J; bases unmatched to any gene: 7. Germline CDR1 reads SGHVS; CDR2 reads FQNEAQ. The CDR3 sequence is 15 residues long.

The chain combines TRBV7-9 with TRBJ1-1; D not resolved. The V end was cut by 1 base, the J end by 3 bases, with 9 bases between. Germline V gene data show CDR1 as SEHNR and CDR2 as FQNEAQ (reference sequence). The length of the CDR3 is 14 residues. CDR3 DNA: TGTGCCAGCAGCTTAGGGATAGGTTACACTGAAGCTTTCTTT. Amino acid sequence: CASSLGIGYTEAFF. Based on the CDR3 plus reference TRBV7-9 and TRBJ1-1, the full variable domain is DTGVSQNPRHKITKRGQNVTFRCDPISEHNRLYWYRQTLGQGPEFLTYFQNEAQLEKSRLLSDRFSAERPKGSFSTLEIQRTEQGDSAMYLCASSLGIGYTEAFFGQGTRLTVV.

This chain links TRBV9 with TRBJ1-2; 8 bases agree with TRBD1. This CDR3 contains 15 residues. J gave up 0 bases and V 3 bases, and 4 bases lay outside the gene matches. Germline CDR1 reads SGDLS; CDR2 reads YYNGEE. In nucleotides, the CDR3 is TGTGCCAGCAGCGACCAGGGGGCGCCTAACTATGGCTACACCTTC. The encoded protein is CASSDQGAPNYGYTF.